The present entry profiles one T cell receptor beta chain with its context. The protocol was immunoSEQ multiplex PCR, while the TCRdb copy is restricted to in-frame clones and leaves out a portion. The sample yields some 240,000 clones, roughly 79% seen once. This entry is derived from a study of blood T cell repertoires in COVID-19. Looking at the study overall: From the United States, Italy and Spain came samples of acute and convalescent COVID-19. T cells, B-cell-depleted T cells, or PBMCs provided the cDNA or gDNA that served as material.

Seattle patients were enrolled during active infection and followed longitudinally. Trimming removed 1 base from V and 1 base from J, with 7 bases in between. Germline CDR1 SGHNT, CDR2 YENEEA. CDR3 length equals 15 residues. This receptor was taken from a woman older than 75 with COVID-19, enrolled during active disease. The chain is built from TRBV11-3 and TRBJ2-2, with unresolved D. Sequencing was done on a sample of peripheral blood. The CDR3 nucleotides read TGTGCCAGCAGCTTAGGGGCTTTGAACACCGGGGAGCTGTTTTTT. It yields the protein CASSLGALNTGELFF. The whole variable domain, remainder taken from reference TRBV11-3 and TRBJ2-2, is EAGVVQSPRYKIIEKKQPVAFWCNPISGHNTLYWYLQNLGQGPELLIRYENEEAVDDSQLPKDRFSAERLKGVDSTLKIQPAELGDSAVYLCASSLGALNTGELFFGEGSRLTVL.